This is a list of T cell receptor beta chains from one sample in a study of OX40 agonist ivuxolimab in advanced cancers. Using immunoSEQ multiplex PCR, the repertoire was profiled, and TCRdb retains in-frame clones only, with some absent. There are about 28,000 clones in the sample; 90% occur only once, and approximately 24% lies in the top ten. Sample: CD4+ or CD8+ T cells sorted from blood, taken in a trial of the OX40 agonist ivuxolimab. These receptor sequences come from an adult with an advanced solid tumor such as melanoma, head and neck, liver or kidney cancer. Each CDR3 is given without its conserved first and last residue. The D gene is left open where the match is weak. The size entry is marked missing in some rows and otherwise reads once, few, many or a size class.

cdr3_length,clone_size,v_call,d_call,cdr3_aa
12,NA,TRBV2,NA,ASPRSEDYNEQF
13,NA,TRBV30,NA,AWSLGGERTSEQY
12,NA,TRBV6-1,NA,ASSDLQGPDTQY
12,NA,TRBV6-5,NA,ASSHPGPYNEQF
11,once,TRBV27,TRBD1,ASSSGTGAEAF
10,NA,TRBV7-6,NA,ASSLAGAEQF
12,NA,TRBV7-9,TRBD2,ASSSGTSVYEQY
17,NA,TRBV14,TRBD2,ASSQERALRLAGVDTQY
15,NA,TRBV7-6,TRBD2,ASSLIHSGTSYNEQF
13,NA,TRBV7-9,TRBD2,ASSKSGATYNEQF
15,NA,TRBV14,TRBD2,ASSQLPLAGGLNEQF
12,once,TRBV7-6,NA,ASSLGAGTDTQY
11,NA,TRBV19,TRBD1,ASRDRGDHEQY
13,NA,TRBV7-9,TRBD1,ASSPRGTGITGYT
12,NA,TRBV2,NA,ASSADRSLREQY
13,NA,TRBV6-1,NA,ASSERGYGGTEAF
13,NA,TRBV6-6,TRBD2,ASSYSTSQSYEQY
12,NA,TRBV10-2,NA,ASRETDTTGELF
10,NA,TRBV7-9,NA,ASSFPDGEQY
9,NA,TRBV30,NA,AGFNTGELF